These 30 T cell receptor beta chains came from one sample sequenced in a study of low-dose radiotherapy and immunotherapy resistance in tumors. Gene-specific TRAV and TRBV primers were used for first-strand cDNA, covering alpha and beta chains. It was with a constant-region primer and a V-primer adapter that TCRs were amplified over roughly 18 PCR cycles. TCRdb ran MiXCR on the reads and lists one entry per CDR3 protein. The table includes tens of thousands of distinct CDR3 sequences, under 20% detected once. Time point: after trial treatment. The treatment denotes: LDRT plus nivolumab, ipilimumab, low-dose cyclophosphamide and aspirin (RACIN trial). Sequenced material: PBMCs, taken after low-dose radiotherapy plus immunotherapy. These TCRs come from a male donor with prostate cancer.

This clonotype was seen ten or more times. The genes are TRBV10-3 and TRBJ1-4; D is ambiguous. This CDR3 contains 12 residues. The germline V gene encodes CDR1 ENHRY and CDR2 SYGVKD. V lost 2 bases and J lost 7, with 5 bases in between. DNA of the CDR3: TGTGCCATCAGTGAGGAGGGTGAAAAACTGTTTTTT. Translating it yields CAISEEGEKLFF.

This rearrangement joins TRBV27 to TRBJ2-1, with D perhaps matching TRBD1 (6 bases). Trimming took 5 bases from V and 12 from J, leaving 11 bases between them. This CDR3 comprises 11 residues. From germline, CDR1 is MNHEY and CDR2 SMNVEV (reference sequence). Here the CDR3 reads CASSTGWVQFF. CDR3 nucleotides: TGTGCCAGCAGTACAGGGTGGGTGCAGTTCTTC.

This clonotype has ten or more counts. This sequence joins TRBV7-8 and TRBJ2-5, with a possible D match to TRBD2 (6 bases). V dropped 3 bases and J dropped 5 bases, with 13 bases sitting between them. The CDR3 totals 14 residues. Germline lookup yields CDR1 SGHVS and CDR2 FQNEAQ. This CDR3 reads CASSLGWGLETQYF. DNA of the CDR3: TGTGCCAGCAGCTTGGGGTGGGGACTGGAGACCCAGTACTTC.

This clonotype showed up many times. J is TRBJ1-1 and V is TRBV18; D not resolved. Germline V gene lookup returns CDR1 KGHSH and CDR2 LQKENI. V shed 1 base and J shed 4 bases, with 13 bases lying between them. This CDR3 spans 15 amino acids. The CDR3 nucleotides are TGTGCCAGCTCACCACGGGCAGGCGCATTCACTGAAGCTTTCTTT. Protein sequence: CASSPRAGAFTEAFF. Variable domain in full (rest from reference TRBV18 and TRBJ1-1): NAGVMQNPRHLVRRRGQEARLRCSPMKGHSHVYWYRQLPEEGLKFMVYLQKENIIDESGMPKERFSAEFPKEGPSILRIQQVVRGDSAAYFCASSPRAGAFTEAFFGQGTRLTVV.

This clonotype was detected ten times or more. The chain uses TRBV12-2 and TRBJ2-3; the table's D call, TRBD2, has no DNA check behind it. TRBV12-2 is a pseudogene segment. This CDR3 is 19 amino acids long. CDR3 coding DNA: TGTGCAAGTCGTTTTTATGGGCGGCGGGAGGGCTCCAGCACAGATACGCAGTATTTT. This sequence encodes CASRFYGRREGSSTDTQYF.

In regard to this clonotype: This likely came from a read error, as a far larger clone is one base away. The V and J genes are TRBV28 and TRBJ2-1, with D perhaps matching TRBD2 (6 bases). Germline V gene sequence: CDR1 MDHEN, CDR2 SYDVKM. V was clipped by 6 bases and J by 5 bases, with 11 bases between them. The CDR3 sequence is 13 residues long. The CDR3 loop is CASSPGGNNEQFF. In DNA, the CDR3 is TGTGCCAGCAGCCCTGGGGGGAACAATGAGCAGTTCTTC.

The table lists this clonotype with many counts. V is TRBV6-6 and J is TRBJ1-1, with 9 bases identical to TRBD1. Germline loops: CDR1 MNHNY, CDR2 SVGAGI (reference sequence). The CDR3 runs 16 residues. Trimming took 6 bases from V and 2 from J; bases not matched to a gene: 10. The CDR3 is CASSTYKTGGNTEAFF. DNA for the CDR3: TGTGCCAGCAGCACTTATAAGACAGGGGGTAACACTGAAGCTTTCTTT.

On this clonotype itself: A single base is all that separates this from a far larger clone, so a read error is likely. Here the CDR3 reads CASSSTGDVTSRETQYF. The CDR3, as DNA: TGCGCCAGCAGTTCCACAGGGGATGTGACTAGCCGTGAGACCCAGTACTTC. This sequence joins TRBV4-3 and TRBJ2-5; TRBD1 or TRBD2 may be the D gene (7 bases each). Trimming cost V 6 bases and J 5 bases, with 25 bases left between them. The germline V gene has CDR1 LGHNA and CDR2 YSLEER. The CDR3 contains 17 residues.

There are many counts of this clonotype. The chain couples TRBV20-1 to TRBJ2-5, with 11 bases that match TRBD2. CDR1 is DFQATT and CDR2 is SNEGSKA in the germline V gene (reference sequence). Trimming cost V 3 bases and J 2 bases; bases outside gene matches: 8. The CDR3 sequence is 16 residues long. The CDR3 is CSASSGTSGYQETQYF. As DNA, the CDR3 is TGCAGTGCTAGCTCCGGGACTAGCGGTTATCAAGAGACCCAGTACTTC.

This clonotype was seen many times. The rearrangement links TRBV7-2 to TRBJ1-6; D perhaps matches TRBD1 (6 bases). Germline lookup yields CDR1 SGHTA and CDR2 FQGNSA. CDR3 length equals 14 residues. Between the trimmed V and J ends, which lost 1 base and 7 bases, there was a span of 8 bases. DNA of the CDR3: TGTGCCAGCAGCTTAGGGACAGAAAATTCACCCCTCCACTTT. It encodes CASSLGTENSPLHF.

At least ten counts were recorded for this clonotype. V and J are TRBV20-1 and TRBJ1-2; possible D gene TRBD1, 5 bases. There are 15 residues in the CDR3. Germline lookup yields CDR1 DFQATT and CDR2 SNEGSKA (reference sequence). The V and J ends lost 0 bases and 4 bases respectively, with 15 bases between them. The CDR3 DNA reads as TGCAGTGCTAGAGATCAGTGGAGGGGCGGCTATGGCTACACCTTC. Protein product: CSARDQWRGGYGYTF.

This clonotype was recorded at least ten times. This chain joins TRBV20-1 and TRBJ2-7; D is uncertain. Germline assignment: CDR1 DFQATT and CDR2 SNEGSKA (reference sequence). This CDR3 has 13 amino acids. Trimming took 6 bases from V and 0 from J, leaving 12 bases between them. CDR3 coding DNA: TGCAGTGCGAGAAGGACGAGCTCCTACGAGCAGTACTTC. This sequence encodes CSARRTSSYEQYF.

For this clonotype: A far larger clone lies a single base away; this is likely a read error. J is TRBJ2-5 and V is TRBV7-9, with a possible D match to TRBD2 (5 bases). V was clipped by 2 bases and J by 3 bases, with 13 bases between them. Germline CDR1 SEHNR, CDR2 FQNEAQ (reference sequence). The CDR3 sequence is 15 residues long. Here the CDR3 DNA reads TGTGCCAGCAGCTTACCTAGAGGGAGCAAAGAGACCCAGTACTTC. It encodes CASSLPRGSKETQYF.

This clonotype was seen many times. The chain combines TRBV14 with TRBJ2-5; weak D call: TRBD2 (5 bases). V shed 3 bases and J shed 1 base, with 15 bases lying between them. The CDR3 is 16 amino acids. CDR1 and CDR2 (germline): SGHDN, FVKESK. CDR3 in DNA: TGTGCCAGCAGCCAGAGGACTCCAAATCTCCAAGAGACCCAGTACTTC. Translating gives CASSQRTPNLQETQYF.

The sample holds many counts of this clonotype. The rearrangement joins TRBV12-3 or TRBV12-4 to TRBJ2-1, with 10 bases lining up with TRBD1. V trimming: 6 bases; J trimming: 2 bases; junction bases outside the gene matches: 4. The length of the CDR3 is 15 residues. The CDR3: CASRNDRGPYNEQFF. CDR3 DNA sequence: TGTGCCAGCAGGAATGACAGGGGGCCCTACAATGAGCAGTTCTTC.

As regards this clonotype: The limits of the CDR3 on the DNA are not certain, so only TCRdb's listed CDR3 is given. The chain has TRBV28 and TRBJ2-2; the table's D call, TRBD1, was not checked against the DNA. From germline, CDR1 is MDHEN and CDR2 SYDVKM. From its first to its last residue, the CDR3 has 15 amino acids. CDR3 region: CASSLEYTGELFFFF.

This clonotype was detected many times. The J gene is TRBJ2-2, the V gene TRBV6-1; TRBD2 might be the D (6 bases). This CDR3 has 13 amino acids. Trimming removed 8 bases at V and 6 bases at J, with 13 bases between. In germline, CDR1 is MNHNS, CDR2 SASEGT. The CDR3 bases are TGTGCCAGCCGACGGGGGATGGCCGGGGAGCTGTTTTTT. Its protein product is CASRRGMAGELFF.

Ten or more counts support this clonotype. This chain joins TRBV2 and TRBJ2-7; TRBD2 matches at 12 bases. Germline CDR1 and CDR2: SNHLY and FYNNEI. V lost 3 bases to trimming and J lost 3 bases; unmatched junction nucleotides: 6. CDR3 length equals 16 residues. CDR3 protein: CASSETSGSTLYEQYF. The CDR3 DNA follows: TGTGCCAGCAGTGAGACTAGCGGGAGTACCCTCTACGAGCAGTACTTC. Supplemented by reference TRBV2 and TRBJ2-7, the full variable domain reads EPEVTQTPSHQVTQMGQEVILRCVPISNHLYFYWYRQILGQKVEFLVSFYNNEISEKSEIFDDQFSVERPDGSNFTLKIRSTKLEDSAMYFCASSETSGSTLYEQYFGPGTRLTVT.

This clonotype was seen ten or more times. The chain joins TRBV12-5 to TRBJ2-5; D is tentatively TRBD1 or TRBD2 (6 bases each). V lost 1 base and J lost 0, with 18 bases in between. Germline assignment: CDR1 LGHNT and CDR2 FRNRAP. CDR3 length: 18 amino acids. The CDR3 sequence: CASGLASLGRGDQETQYF. The CDR3 nucleotides are TGTGCTAGTGGTTTGGCTTCCCTCGGTAGGGGGGACCAAGAGACCCAGTACTTC.

The sample holds a few counts of this clonotype. A much larger clone lies one base from this, so it may be a read error. The J gene is TRBJ2-7, the V gene TRBV7-2, with D possibly matching TRBD2 (7 bases). Germline lookup yields CDR1 SGHTA and CDR2 FQGNSA. CDR3 length: 13 residues. V was cut by 4 bases and J by 5 bases, with 12 bases left in between. CDR3 nucleotides: TGTGCCAGCAGCTCCAAGGGGGGGAACGAGCAGTACTTC. Its protein is CASSSKGGNEQYF.

Many counts were recorded for this clonotype. V and J are TRBV28 and TRBJ1-1; 7 bases are a match to TRBD1. Germline-derived CDR1 and CDR2 are MDHEN and SYDVKM. The CDR3 has 14 amino acids. J lost 3 bases, V lost 5 bases, and 6 bases had no gene match. CDR3 in amino acids: CASSRYDRDTEAFF. The CDR3 bases are TGTGCCAGCAGTCGATATGACAGGGACACTGAAGCTTTCTTT. Drawing the rest from reference TRBV28 and TRBJ1-1, the complete variable domain is DVKVTQSSRYLVKRTGEKVFLECVQDMDHENMFWYRQDPGLGLRLIYFSYDVKMKEKGDIPEGYSVSREKKERFSLILESASTNQTSMYLCASSRYDRDTEAFFGQGTRLTVV.

This clonotype showed up many times. This chain joins TRBV2 and TRBJ2-3; no clear D gene. CDR3 length equals 11 residues. Germline V CDR1 and CDR2: SNHLY, FYNNEI. Trimming cost V 9 bases and J 0 bases, with 4 bases left between them. The chain's CDR3 is CARESTDTQYF. The CDR3 nucleotides read TGTGCCAGAGAGAGCACAGATACGCAGTATTTT.

This clonotype was observed many times. The genes are TRBV29-1 and TRBJ2-1; possible D gene TRBD2, 5 bases. This CDR3 contains 14 residues. The germline gives CDR1 SQVTM, CDR2 ANQGSEA. The V and J ends lost 4 bases and 0 bases respectively, with 10 bases between them. CDR3 in DNA: TGCAGCGTTGCGGACTTGAGCTCCTACAATGAGCAGTTCTTC. This translates into CSVADLSSYNEQFF.

This clonotype was counted ten times or more. V and J are TRBV28 and TRBJ2-7, with D unresolved. The V gene's germline CDR1 is MDHEN and CDR2 SYDVKM. The CDR3 has 16 residues. Deletions cut 3 bases from V and 1 base from J, with 16 bases between. CDR3 in DNA: TGTGCCAGCAGTTTTTCCCCCAGGTCCCCTTCCTACGAGCAGTACTTC. Protein sequence: CASSFSPRSPSYEQYF.

This clonotype was picked up a small number of times. The V call is TRBV28, the J call TRBJ1-2; TRBD1 might be the D (5 bases). This CDR3 is 16 amino acids long. V lost 2 bases to trimming and J lost 2 bases, with 15 bases between them. Per the germline V gene, CDR1 is MDHEN and CDR2 is SYDVKM. The CDR3 DNA reads as TGTGCCAGCAGTTTAACGCGGTACCGGGGCAACTATGGCTACACCTTC. Translated, it gives CASSLTRYRGNYGYTF.

Many counts were recorded for this clonotype. The rearrangement uses TRBV29-1 and TRBJ2-7, with TRBD1 identical over 8 bases. The germline CDR1 and CDR2 sequences are SQVTM and ANQGSEA. J was trimmed by 3 bases and V by 6 bases; bases with no gene match: 7. The CDR3 has 13 amino acids. The CDR3 DNA follows: TGCAGCGTCGCCGGGACAGGCCGCTACGAGCAGTACTTC. Translating it yields CSVAGTGRYEQYF.

Comments on this clonotype: A far larger clone is a single base away, which makes a read error likely. The rearrangement uses TRBV5-4 and TRBJ2-1; a weak D match, TRBD1 (6 bases). This CDR3 has 13 residues. Germline lookup yields CDR1 SGHNT and CDR2 YYREEE (reference sequence). Trimming removed 2 bases at V and 10 bases at J, with 13 bases between. The CDR3 spells CASSFVPGDEQFF. The DNA for the CDR3 is TGTGCCAGCAGCTTTGTACCAGGGGACGAGCAGTTCTTC.

This clonotype was counted many times. The chain links TRBV7-9 to TRBJ1-1; TRBD1 matches 9 bases. CDR3 length equals 14 residues. Looked up from germline, CDR1 is SEHNR and CDR2 is FQNEAQ (reference sequence). V dropped 4 bases and J dropped 5; count of bases not matched to a gene: 5. CDR3 in amino acids: CASSSRDRVTEAFF. The CDR3 DNA is TGTGCCAGCAGCTCCCGGGACAGGGTAACTGAAGCTTTCTTT.

This clonotype appeared many times. The chain links TRBV10-3 to TRBJ2-1; the D gene is possibly TRBD2 (5 bases). The CDR3 spans 13 residues. Germline CDR1 is ENHRY and CDR2 is SYGVKD. Trimming left V 4 bases short and J 5 bases short, with 9 bases between. The CDR3 loop reads CAISGQRNNEQFF. The CDR3 DNA sequence: TGTGCCATCAGTGGCCAGCGGAACAATGAGCAGTTCTTC.

This clonotype was found many times. The V and J genes are TRBV3-1 and TRBJ2-7, with 7 bases identical to TRBD2. The CDR3 is made up of 14 amino acids. CDR1 and CDR2 from the germline V gene are LGHDT and YNNKEL (reference sequence). Losses at the gene ends were 1 base for V and 6 bases for J; bases not matched to a gene: 6. The CDR3 sequence is CASSQVGAGAEQYF. CDR3 nucleotide sequence: TGTGCCAGCAGCCAAGTCGGTGCGGGAGCCGAGCAGTACTTC.